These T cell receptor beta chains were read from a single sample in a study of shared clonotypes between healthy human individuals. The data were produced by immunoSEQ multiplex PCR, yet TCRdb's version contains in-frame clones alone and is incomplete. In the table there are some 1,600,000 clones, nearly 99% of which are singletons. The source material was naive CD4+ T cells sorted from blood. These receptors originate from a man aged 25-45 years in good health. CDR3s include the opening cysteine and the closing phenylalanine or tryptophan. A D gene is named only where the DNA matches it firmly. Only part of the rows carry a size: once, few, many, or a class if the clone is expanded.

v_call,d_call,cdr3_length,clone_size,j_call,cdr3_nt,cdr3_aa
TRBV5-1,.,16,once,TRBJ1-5,TGCGCCAGCAGCTTGGGTGCCAACCGAGGCAATCAGCCCCAGCATTTT,CASSLGANRGNQPQHF
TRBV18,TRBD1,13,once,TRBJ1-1,TGTGCCAGCTCATCGTACCGGGACAGTGAATCTTTCTTT,CASSSYRDSESFF
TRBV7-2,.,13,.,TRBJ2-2,TGTGCCAGCTTCGGCAAGAACACCGGGGAGCTGTTTTTT,CASFGKNTGELFF
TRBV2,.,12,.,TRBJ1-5,TGTGCCAGCGGGGGGGGCAATCAGCCCCAGCATTTT,CASGGGNQPQHF
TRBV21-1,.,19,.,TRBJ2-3,TGTGCCAGCAGCACTCCCGGGACTAGCGGACGATCTAGCACAGATACGCAGTATTTT,CASSTPGTSGRSSTDTQYF
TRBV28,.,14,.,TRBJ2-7,TGTGCCAGCAGTCCGTCCAGGGGTTTTAGCGAGCAGTACTTC,CASSPSRGFSEQYF
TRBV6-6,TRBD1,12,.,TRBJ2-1,TGTGCCAGCAGTGACAGGGGGCAAGAGCAGTTCTTC,CASSDRGQEQFF
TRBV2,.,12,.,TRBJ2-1,TGTGCCAGCAGTGAAATGGGGATTGAGCAGTTCTTC,CASSEMGIEQFF
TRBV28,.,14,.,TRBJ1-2,TGTGCCAGCAGTTTAATACAGGGTGGTGATGGCTACACCTTC,CASSLIQGGDGYTF
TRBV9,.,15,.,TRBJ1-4,TGTGCCAGCAGCAAAGACGGCACAACTAATGAAAAACTGTTTTTT,CASSKDGTTNEKLFF